This is a list of T cell receptor beta chains from one sample in a study of blood T cell repertoires in COVID-19. The assay was immunoSEQ multiplex PCR, and TCRdb's table has in-frame clones only and misses some. The sample carries 65,000 to 90,000 clones, around 90% recorded once. The sequencing input was peripheral blood. All receptors come from a woman aged 50 to 60 with active or convalescent COVID-19. Both conserved end residues are part of each CDR3. The D gene is left open where the match is weak. Size is omitted from some rows. Given values are once, few, many or a class for expanded clones.

j_call | clone_size | d_call | v_call | cdr3_aa | cdr3_nt
TRBJ1-1 | . | TRBD1 | TRBV9 | CASGLQGTEAFF | TGTGCCAGCGGCCTACAGGGGACTGAAGCTTTCTTT
TRBJ2-7 | few | . | TRBV11-3 | CASSLEGSYEQYF | TGTGCCAGCAGCTTGGAGGGCTCCTACGAGCAGTACTTC
TRBJ2-2 | . | TRBD2 | TRBV7-3 | CASSLYAGESTGELFF | TGTGCCAGCAGCTTATACGCGGGGGAGAGCACCGGGGAGCTGTTTTTT
TRBJ1-2 | . | . | TRBV5-1 | CASSLEGHWGDGYTF | TGCGCCAGCAGCTTGGAGGGACACTGGGGCGATGGCTACACCTTC
TRBJ1-5 | . | . | TRBV7-2 | CASSLAHSNQPQHF | TGTGCCAGCAGCTTAGCACATAGCAATCAGCCCCAGCATTTT
TRBJ2-2 | . | . | TRBV7-2 | CASSWDTNTGELFF | TGTGCCAGCAGCTGGGACACCAACACCGGGGAGCTGTTTTTT
TRBJ2-2 | . | . | TRBV5-4 | CASSLGGFGGELFF | TGTGCCAGCAGCTTGGGAGGGTTCGGCGGGGAGCTGTTTTTT
TRBJ1-1 | . | . | TRBV6-5 | CASSYSVGGTEAFF | TGTGCCAGCAGTTACTCTGTTGGGGGGACTGAAGCTTTCTTT
TRBJ2-1 | . | . | TRBV29-1 | CSVYPRDEQFF | TGCAGCGTCTACCCCCGGGATGAGCAGTTCTTC
TRBJ2-5 | . | . | TRBV5-6 | CASSRREEVTQYF | TGTGCCAGCAGCCGCAGGGAGGAGGTGACCCAGTACTTC
TRBJ2-1 | . | . | TRBV7-3 | CASSLTGAVSYNEQFF | TGTGCCAGCAGCTTAACGGGGGCAGTCTCCTACAATGAGCAGTTCTTC
TRBJ1-2 | . | . | TRBV30 | CAWNPGSQSGGYTF | TGTGCCTGGAATCCGGGATCCCAGTCCGGTGGCTACACCTTC
TRBJ1-3 | . | . | TRBV9 | CASSDRGNTIYF | TGTGCCAGCAGCGACAGAGGAAACACCATATATTTT
TRBJ2-7 | few | . | TRBV6-5 | CASSYEGQGYEQYF | TGTGCCAGCAGTTACGAAGGGCAGGGCTACGAGCAGTACTTC
TRBJ2-4 | . | . | TRBV7-9 | CASSSLDIPFAAKNIQYF | TGTGCCAGCAGCAGCTTAGATATCCCCTTCGCGGCCAAAAACATTCAGTACTTC
TRBJ1-5 | once | . | TRBV7-6 | CASSSTGYNQPQHF | TGTGCCAGCAGCTCTACAGGGTACAATCAGCCCCAGCATTTT
TRBJ2-1 | . | TRBD2 | TRBV12-3/TRBV12-4 | CASRLAGGNEQFF | TGTGCCAGCAGACTAGCGGGGGGCAATGAGCAGTTCTTC
TRBJ2-7 | once | TRBD1 | TRBV9 | CASSVGGTGEVYEQYF | TGTGCCAGCAGCGTAGGGGGGACAGGGGAGGTGTACGAGCAGTACTTC
TRBJ2-7 | . | . | TRBV10-3 | CAITDTTYEQYF | TGTGCCATCACGGACACTACGTACGAGCAGTACTTC
TRBJ2-3 | . | . | TRBV7-9 | CASQAATDFTDTQYF | TGTGCCAGCCAAGCCGCGACAGACTTTACAGATACGCAGTATTTT
TRBJ1-4 | . | . | TRBV7-8 | CASSLGRHGRNEKLFF | TGTGCCAGCAGCTTGGGTCGACACGGCCGTAATGAAAAACTGTTTTTT
TRBJ1-1 | few | . | TRBV7-9 | CASRPGEGTEAFF | TGTGCCAGCAGGCCCGGGGAGGGCACTGAAGCTTTCTTT
TRBJ1-2 | . | TRBD1 | TRBV5-4 | CASSFATGQDGYTF | TGTGCCAGCAGCTTCGCGACGGGACAGGATGGCTACACCTTC
TRBJ2-7 | few | . | TRBV7-3 | CASSPGGQILSSYEQYF | TGTGCCAGCAGCCCCGGGGGACAGATACTGAGCTCCTACGAGCAGTACTTC
TRBJ1-2 | once | . | TRBV6-1 | CASSEVAGSGSGYTF | TGTGCCAGCAGTGAAGTTGCGGGATCTGGGAGTGGCTACACCTTC
TRBJ1-6 | few | TRBD1 | TRBV6-2/TRBV6-3 | CASSYQDRADSPLHF | TGTGCCAGCAGTTACCAGGACAGGGCGGATTCACCCCTCCACTTT
TRBJ1-2 | . | . | TRBV18 | CASYRTEVGGYTF | TGTGCCAGCTACAGAACGGAGGTCGGAGGCTACACCTTC
TRBJ2-2 | . | . | TRBV5-4 | CASSSGDTFSNTGELFF | TGTGCCAGCAGCTCGGGGGATACTTTCTCCAACACCGGGGAGCTGTTTTTT
TRBJ2-2 | . | . | TRBV7-2 | CASSLQGSSPGELFF | TGTGCCAGCAGCTTACAGGGAAGTTCCCCCGGGGAGCTGTTTTTT
TRBJ2-5 | . | TRBD1 | TRBV18 | CASSPEGAQETQYF | TGTGCCAGCTCACCCGAGGGGGCCCAAGAGACCCAGTACTTC
TRBJ2-5 | . | . | TRBV5-8 | CASSSVSRIQETQYF | TGTGCCAGCAGCTCGGTCTCGAGAATTCAAGAGACCCAGTACTTC
TRBJ1-2 | . | TRBD1 | TRBV29-1 | CSVKGTGLLSAGYTF | TGCAGCGTTAAGGGGACAGGGCTTCTGTCTGCGGGCTACACCTTC
TRBJ2-3 | . | TRBD1 | TRBV7-8 | CASSLRQGARDTQYF | TGTGCCAGCAGCTTAAGACAGGGGGCCAGAGATACGCAGTATTTT
TRBJ1-2 | . | TRBD1 | TRBV19 | CASSPSKGAPNGYTF | TGTGCCAGTAGTCCCTCTAAGGGGGCACCAAATGGCTACACCTTC
TRBJ2-7 | . | TRBD1 | TRBV3-1/TRBV3-2 | CASSWGQGGAYEQYF | TGTGCCAGCAGCTGGGGACAGGGGGGAGCCTACGAGCAGTACTTC
TRBJ2-1 | . | TRBD2 | TRBV7-8 | CASGSGLYSEQFF | TGTGCCAGCGGTAGCGGGCTCTACAGTGAGCAGTTCTTC
TRBJ1-1 | once | TRBD1 | TRBV7-2 | CASSSTGGRTEAFF | TGTGCCAGCAGCTCCACAGGGGGCCGCACTGAAGCTTTCTTT
TRBJ2-5 | . | . | TRBV5-1 | CASSLARSETQYF | TGCGCCAGCAGCTTGGCCAGGTCAGAGACCCAGTACTTC
TRBJ1-3 | . | TRBD1 | TRBV7-6 | CASSLGQGLSGNTIYF | TGTGCCAGCAGCCTCGGACAGGGACTCTCTGGAAACACCATATATTTT
TRBJ2-7 | . | . | TRBV4-3 | CASSQTWGGPYEQYF | TGCGCCAGCAGCCAAACGTGGGGGGGCCCCTACGAGCAGTACTTC
TRBJ2-2 | medium-sized | TRBD2 | TRBV19 | CASHTGLAGGLNTGELFF | TGTGCCAGTCATACGGGACTAGCGGGGGGCTTGAACACCGGGGAGCTGTTTTTT
TRBJ2-3 | . | . | TRBV11-1 | CASSLDGAYSTDTQYF | TGTGCCAGCAGCTTAGATGGGGCCTACTCCACAGATACGCAGTATTTT